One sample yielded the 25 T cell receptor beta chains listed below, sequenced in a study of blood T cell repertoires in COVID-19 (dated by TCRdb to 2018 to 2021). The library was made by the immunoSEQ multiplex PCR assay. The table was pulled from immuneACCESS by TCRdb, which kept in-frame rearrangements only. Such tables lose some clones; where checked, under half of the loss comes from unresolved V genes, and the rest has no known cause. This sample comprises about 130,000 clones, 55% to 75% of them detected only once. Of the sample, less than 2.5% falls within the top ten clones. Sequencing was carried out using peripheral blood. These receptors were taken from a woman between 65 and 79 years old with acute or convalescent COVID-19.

The CDR3 sequence is CASNPRDRGVYEQYF. The CDR3 nucleotides read TGTGCCAGCAACCCCCGGGACAGGGGTGTCTACGAGCAGTACTTC. V gene TRBV5-8 combines with J gene TRBJ2-7; 10 bases line up with TRBD1. Germline trimming cut 6 bases from V and 3 bases from J; bases unmatched to any gene: 9. The CDR3 extends over 15 amino acids. Germline CDR1 is SGHTS and CDR2 is YDEGEE.

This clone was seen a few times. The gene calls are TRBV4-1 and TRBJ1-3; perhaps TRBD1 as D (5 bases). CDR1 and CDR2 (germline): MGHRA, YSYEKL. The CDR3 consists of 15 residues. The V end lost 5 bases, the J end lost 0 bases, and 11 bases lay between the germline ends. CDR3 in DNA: TGCGCCAGCAGCGACCGACAGAGCTCTGGAAACACCATATATTTT. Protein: CASSDRQSSGNTIYF.

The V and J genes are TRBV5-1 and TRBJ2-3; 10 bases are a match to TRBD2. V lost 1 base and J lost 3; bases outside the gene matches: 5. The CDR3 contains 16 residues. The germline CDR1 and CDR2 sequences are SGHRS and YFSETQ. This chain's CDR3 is CASSLTAGGPTDTQYF. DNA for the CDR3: TGCGCCAGCAGCTTGACAGCGGGAGGGCCGACAGATACGCAGTATTTT. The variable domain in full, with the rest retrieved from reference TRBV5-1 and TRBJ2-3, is KAGVTQTPRYLIKTRGQQVTLSCSPISGHRSVSWYQQTPGQGLQFLFEYFSETQRNKGNFPGRFSGRQFSNSRSEMNVSTLELGDSALYLCASSLTAGGPTDTQYFGPGTRLTVL.

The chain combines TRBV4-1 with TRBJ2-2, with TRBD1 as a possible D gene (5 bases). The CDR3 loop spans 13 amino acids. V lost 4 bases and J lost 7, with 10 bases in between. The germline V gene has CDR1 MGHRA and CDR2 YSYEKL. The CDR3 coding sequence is TGCGCCAGCAGCCGGGCAGGGAACGGGGAGCTGTTTTTT. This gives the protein CASSRAGNGELFF.

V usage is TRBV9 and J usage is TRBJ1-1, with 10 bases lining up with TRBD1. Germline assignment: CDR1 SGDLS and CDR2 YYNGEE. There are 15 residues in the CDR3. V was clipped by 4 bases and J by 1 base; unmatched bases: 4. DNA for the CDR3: TGTGCCAGCAGCTCCCGGGACAGGGGGAACACTGAAGCTTTCTTT. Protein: CASSSRDRGNTEAFF. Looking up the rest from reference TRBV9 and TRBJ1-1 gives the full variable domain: DSGVTQTPKHLITATGQRVTLRCSPRSGDLSVYWYQQSLDQGLQFLIQYYNGEERAKGNILERFSAQQFPDLHSELNLSSLELGDSALYFCASSSRDRGNTEAFFGQGTRLTVV.

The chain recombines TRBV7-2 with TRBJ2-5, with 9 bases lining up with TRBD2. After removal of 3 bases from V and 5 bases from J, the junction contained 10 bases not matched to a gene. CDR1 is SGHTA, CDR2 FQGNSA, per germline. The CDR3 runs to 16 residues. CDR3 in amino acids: CASSFTRGGGAETQYF. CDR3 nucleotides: TGTGCCAGCAGCTTTACGCGTGGCGGGGGGGCGGAGACCCAGTACTTC.

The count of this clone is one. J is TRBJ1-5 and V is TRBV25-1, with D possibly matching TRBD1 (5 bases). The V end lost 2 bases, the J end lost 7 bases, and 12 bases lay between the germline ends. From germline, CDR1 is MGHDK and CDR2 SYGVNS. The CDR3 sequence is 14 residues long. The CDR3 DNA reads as TGTGCCAGCAGTGAAATCGGGGGGAAGCAGCCCCAGCATTTT. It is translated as CASSEIGGKQPQHF.

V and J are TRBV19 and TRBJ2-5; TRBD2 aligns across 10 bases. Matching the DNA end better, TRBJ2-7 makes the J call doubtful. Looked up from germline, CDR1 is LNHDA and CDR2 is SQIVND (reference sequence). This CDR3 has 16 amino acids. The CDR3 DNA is TGTGCCAGTAGTCTCAAACTAGCGGGAAGCTCCTACGAGCAGTACTTC. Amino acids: CASSLKLAGSSYEQYF.

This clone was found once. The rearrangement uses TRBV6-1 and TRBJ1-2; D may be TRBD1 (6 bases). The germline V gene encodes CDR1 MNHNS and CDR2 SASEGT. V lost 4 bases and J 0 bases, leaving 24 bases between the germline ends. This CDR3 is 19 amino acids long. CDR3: CASSARQAGSTHTNYGYTF. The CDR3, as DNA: TGTGCCAGCAGTGCCCGACAGGCGGGCTCGACACACACTAACTATGGCTACACCTTC.

This CDR3 is CASSVGGAPTDTQYF. The CDR3 coding sequence is TGCGCCAGCAGTGTGGGGGGGGCGCCCACAGATACGCAGTATTTT. The V and J genes are TRBV10-2 and TRBJ2-3, with D possibly TRBD2 on 7 matching bases. Trimming cost V 4 bases and J 2 bases, with 13 bases left between them. The CDR3 has 15 amino acids. Germline CDR1 is WSHSY and CDR2 is SAAADI.

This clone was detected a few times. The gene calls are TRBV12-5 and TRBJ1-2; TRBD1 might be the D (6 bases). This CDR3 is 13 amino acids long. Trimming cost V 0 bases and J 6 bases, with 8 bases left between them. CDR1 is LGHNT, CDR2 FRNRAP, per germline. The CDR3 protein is CASGLVGANGYTF. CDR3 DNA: TGTGCTAGTGGTTTGGTGGGGGCCAATGGCTACACCTTC.

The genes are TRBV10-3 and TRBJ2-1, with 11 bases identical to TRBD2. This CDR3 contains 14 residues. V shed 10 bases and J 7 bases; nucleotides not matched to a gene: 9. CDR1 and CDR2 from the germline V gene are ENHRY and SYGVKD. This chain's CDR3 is CATLTSGSGNEQFF. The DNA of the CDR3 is TGTGCCACCCTCACTAGCGGGAGCGGTAATGAGCAGTTCTTC.

CDR3 sequence reads: CASSLSDRDNEQFF. The CDR3 coding sequence is TGTGCCAGCAGCCTCTCGGACAGGGATAATGAGCAGTTCTTC. The chain uses TRBV21-1 and TRBJ2-1; the D call TRBD1 from the table was never checked on the DNA. TRBV21-1 has pseudogene status. This CDR3 is 14 amino acids long.

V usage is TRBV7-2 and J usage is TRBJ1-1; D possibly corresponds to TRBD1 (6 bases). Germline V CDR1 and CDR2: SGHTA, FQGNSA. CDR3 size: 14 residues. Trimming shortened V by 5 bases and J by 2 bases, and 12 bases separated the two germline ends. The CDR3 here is CASSQTGRNTEAFF. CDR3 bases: TGTGCCAGCAGCCAGACAGGCAGAAACACTGAAGCTTTCTTT.

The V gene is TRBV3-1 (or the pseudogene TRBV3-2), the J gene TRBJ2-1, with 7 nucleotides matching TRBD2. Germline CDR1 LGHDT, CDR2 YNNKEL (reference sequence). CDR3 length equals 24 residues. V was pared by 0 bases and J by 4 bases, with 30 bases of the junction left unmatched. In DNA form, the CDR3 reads TGTGCCAGCAGCCAAGATCGGGACCCGCTCACGGCTAGCTCCGGGGGGAGGGCTTACAATGAGCAGTTCTTC. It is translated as CASSQDRDPLTASSGGRAYNEQFF.

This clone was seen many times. The CDR3 is CASSLAGPDGGTQYF. CDR3 nucleotide sequence: TGTGCCAGCAGCTTGGCTGGGCCCGACGGGGGGACCCAGTACTTC. The chain is built from TRBV5-4 and TRBJ2-5; perhaps TRBD2 as D (6 bases). Germline lookup yields CDR1 SGHNT and CDR2 YYREEE (reference sequence). This CDR3 has 15 amino acids. V lost 0 bases and J lost 7, with 16 bases in between.

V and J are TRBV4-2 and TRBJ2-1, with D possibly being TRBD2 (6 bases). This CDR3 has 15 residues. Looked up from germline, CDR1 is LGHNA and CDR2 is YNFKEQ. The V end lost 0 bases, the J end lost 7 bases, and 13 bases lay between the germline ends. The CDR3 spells CASSQDQLAANEQFF. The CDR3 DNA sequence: TGTGCCAGCAGCCAAGATCAACTAGCCGCTAATGAGCAGTTCTTC.

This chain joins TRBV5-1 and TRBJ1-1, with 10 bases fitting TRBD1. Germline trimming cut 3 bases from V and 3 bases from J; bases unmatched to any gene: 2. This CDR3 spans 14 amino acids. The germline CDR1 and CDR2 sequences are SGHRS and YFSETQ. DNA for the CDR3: TGCGCCAGCAGCTCCGACAGGGGGCACACTGAAGCTTTCTTT. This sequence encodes CASSSDRGHTEAFF.

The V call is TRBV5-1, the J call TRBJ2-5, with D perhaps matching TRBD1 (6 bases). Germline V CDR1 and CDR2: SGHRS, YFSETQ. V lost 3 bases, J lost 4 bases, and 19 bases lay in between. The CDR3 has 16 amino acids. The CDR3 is CASSSSIQGKGETQYF. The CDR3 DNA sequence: TGCGCCAGCAGCTCCTCTATACAGGGAAAGGGAGAGACCCAGTACTTC.

CDR3 in amino acids: CASSPRIGAYEQYF. The DNA for the CDR3 is TGTGCCAGCAGTCCACGCATAGGGGCCTACGAGCAGTACTTC. The genes are TRBV9 and TRBJ2-7, with a tentative D call TRBD1 (5 bases). Germline CDR1 reads SGDLS; CDR2 reads YYNGEE. Trimming stripped 5 bases from V and 2 bases from J, with 14 bases between. This CDR3 is 14 amino acids long.

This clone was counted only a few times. CDR3 region: CASSLRQGDNSPLHF. The CDR3 DNA follows: TGTGCCAGCAGCTTACGGCAGGGCGACAATTCACCCCTCCACTTT. This chain joins TRBV11-2 and TRBJ1-6; a weak D match, TRBD1 (5 bases). Germline V gene data show CDR1 as SGHAT and CDR2 as FQNNGV. V dropped 2 bases and J dropped 7 bases, with 12 bases sitting between them. The CDR3 has 15 residues. Supplemented by reference TRBV11-2 and TRBJ1-6, the full variable domain reads EAGVAQSPRYKIIEKRQSVAFWCNPISGHATLYWYQQILGQGPKLLIQFQNNGVVDDSQLPKDRFSAERLKGVDSTLKIQPAKLEDSAVYLCASSLRQGDNSPLHFGNGTRLTVT.

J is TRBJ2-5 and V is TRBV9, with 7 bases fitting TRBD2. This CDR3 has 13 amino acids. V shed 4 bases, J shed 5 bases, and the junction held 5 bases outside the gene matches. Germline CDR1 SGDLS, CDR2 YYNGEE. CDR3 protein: CASSLTSLETQYF. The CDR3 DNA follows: TGTGCCAGCAGCCTGACTAGCTTGGAGACCCAGTACTTC.

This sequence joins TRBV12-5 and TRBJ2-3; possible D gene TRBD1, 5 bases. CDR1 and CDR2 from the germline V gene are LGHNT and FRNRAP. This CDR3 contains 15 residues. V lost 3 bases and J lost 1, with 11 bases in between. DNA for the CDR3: TGTGCTAGTGGTTTAAAACAGGCCGGCACAGATACGCAGTATTTT. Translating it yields CASGLKQAGTDTQYF.

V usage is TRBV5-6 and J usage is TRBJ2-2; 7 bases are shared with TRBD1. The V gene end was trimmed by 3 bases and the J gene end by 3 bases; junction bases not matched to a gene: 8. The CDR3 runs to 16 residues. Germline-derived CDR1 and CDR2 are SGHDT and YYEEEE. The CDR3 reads CASSYLPGQYTGELFF. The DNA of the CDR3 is TGTGCCAGCAGCTACCTCCCGGGACAGTACACCGGGGAGCTGTTTTTT.

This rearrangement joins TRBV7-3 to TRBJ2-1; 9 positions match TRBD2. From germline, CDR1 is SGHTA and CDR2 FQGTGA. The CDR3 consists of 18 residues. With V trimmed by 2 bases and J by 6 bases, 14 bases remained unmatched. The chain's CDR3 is CASSLGRLAGTITNEQFF. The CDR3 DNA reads TGTGCCAGCAGCTTAGGGAGGCTAGCGGGAACTATTACCAATGAGCAGTTCTTC.